This T cell receptor beta chain came from a study of shared clonotypes between healthy human individuals. J lost 3 bases, V lost 2 bases, and 5 bases had no gene match. This CDR3 region has 15 residues. Per germline, CDR1 LNHNV and CDR2 YYDKDF (reference sequence). Profiling relied on immunoSEQ multiplex PCR, and the TCRdb table lists in-frame clones only, not all of them. The sample holds some 580,000 clones, roughly 97% seen once. Sequencing was carried out using naive CD4+ T cells sorted from blood. This sample's subset: CD45RA+ positively selected. The rearrangement links TRBV15 to TRBJ1-1; 8 bases fit TRBD1. This TCR was sampled from a woman under 40 in good health. The CDR3 loop is CATSRRQGAHTEAFF. The CDR3 region has the DNA TGTGCCACCAGCAGACGGCAGGGGGCCCACACTGAAGCTTTCTTT.